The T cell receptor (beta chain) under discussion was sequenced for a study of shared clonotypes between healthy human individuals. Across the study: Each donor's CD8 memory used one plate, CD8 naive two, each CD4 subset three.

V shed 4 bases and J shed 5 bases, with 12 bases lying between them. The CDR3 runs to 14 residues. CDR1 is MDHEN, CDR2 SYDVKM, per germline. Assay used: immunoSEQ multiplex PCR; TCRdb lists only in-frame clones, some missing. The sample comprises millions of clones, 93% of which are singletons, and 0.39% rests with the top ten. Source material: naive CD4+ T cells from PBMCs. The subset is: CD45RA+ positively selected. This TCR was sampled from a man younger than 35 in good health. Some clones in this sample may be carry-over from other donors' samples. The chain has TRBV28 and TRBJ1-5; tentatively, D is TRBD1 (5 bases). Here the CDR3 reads CASSWGSLHQPQHF. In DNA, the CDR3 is TGTGCCAGCAGTTGGGGGAGTCTACATCAGCCCCAGCATTTT. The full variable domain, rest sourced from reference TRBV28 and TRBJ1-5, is DVKVTQSSRYLVKRTGEKVFLECVQDMDHENMFWYRQDPGLGLRLIYFSYDVKMKEKGDIPEGYSVSREKKERFSLILESASTNQTSMYLCASSWGSLHQPQHFGDGTRLSIL.